A selection of T cell receptor beta chains follows, all from one sample in a study of blood T cell repertoires in COVID-19. The table came from immunoSEQ multiplex PCR; TCRdb's copy has only in-frame clones and leaves some out. The sample shows over 250,000 clones, approximately 86% of them seen only once. Input material: peripheral blood. All receptors derive from an older woman with COVID-19, enrolled during active disease. Each CDR3 is given with its conserved first and last residue. A D gene is named only where the DNA matches it firmly. Clone size, where shown, is once, few, many, or a class for clones that have expanded.

j_gene | abundance | len | v_gene | d_gene | CDR3nt | CDR3aa
TRBJ2-5 | - | 14 | TRBV27 | - | TGTGCCAGCAGTACGGGACTGACGGTAGAGACCCAGTACTTC | CASSTGLTVETQYF
TRBJ1-3 | few | 12 | TRBV3-1/TRBV3-2 | - | TGTGCCAGCAGCCAAGCGGGAAACACCATATATTTT | CASSQAGNTIYF
TRBJ2-1 | - | 16 | TRBV18 | TRBD1 | TGTGCCAGCTCACAACTTCAGACAGGGACCTACAATGAGCAGTTCTTC | CASSQLQTGTYNEQFF
TRBJ1-5 | - | 16 | TRBV21-1 | - | TGTGCCAGCAGCCCAAAGGACAGAGATAGCAATCAGCCCCAGCATTTT | CASSPKDRDSNQPQHF
TRBJ1-1 | - | 14 | TRBV6-6 | - | TGTGCCAGCAAGCCGGTAATCATGAACACTGAAGCTTTCTTT | CASKPVIMNTEAFF
TRBJ2-7 | - | 14 | TRBV27 | TRBD1 | TGTGCCAGCAGTTCGCGGACAGGGGCCTACGAGCAGTACTTC | CASSSRTGAYEQYF
TRBJ1-1 | - | 15 | TRBV5-1 | - | TGCGCCAGCAGCCCTGGACAGACCGCGAACACTGAAGCTTTCTTT | CASSPGQTANTEAFF
TRBJ2-1 | - | 17 | TRBV5-1 | TRBD2 | TGCGCCAGCAGCTTCGCTAGCGGGGGGGGCTCCTACAATGAGCAGTTCTTC | CASSFASGGGSYNEQFF
TRBJ2-3 | - | 16 | TRBV6-5 | TRBD2 | TGTGCCAGCAGTTTTCTAGCGGGGGCGATCACAGATACGCAGTATTTT | CASSFLAGAITDTQYF
TRBJ1-1 | - | 15 | TRBV18 | TRBD1 | TGTGCCAGCTCTCCGGGACAGGGATGGAACACTGAAGCTTTCTTT | CASSPGQGWNTEAFF
TRBJ2-7 | - | 15 | TRBV28 | - | TGTGCCAGCAGTCCGACCGGACAGAGGGCCTACGAGCAGTACTTC | CASSPTGQRAYEQYF
TRBJ1-2 | once | 15 | TRBV6-5 | TRBD1 | TGTGCCAGCAGCCGGGACAGGTTGTCCTTCTATGGCTACACCTTC | CASSRDRLSFYGYTF
TRBJ1-5 | - | 18 | TRBV5-1 | - | TGCGCCAGCAGCTTGGCGCCCTCCGGGACAAGGATTACTCAGCCCCAGCATTTT | CASSLAPSGTRITQPQHF
TRBJ1-3 | - | 15 | TRBV7-2 | TRBD1 | TGTGCCAGCAGCCGGACAGGGTCGTCTGGAAACACCATATATTTT | CASSRTGSSGNTIYF
TRBJ1-1 | - | 13 | TRBV27 | - | TGTGCCAGCAGACGGGGGATGAACACTGAAGCTTTCTTT | CASRRGMNTEAFF
TRBJ2-5 | - | 16 | TRBV14 | - | TGTGCCAGCAGCCCGTCCGCGAGGGCCCCTCAAGAGACCCAGTACTTC | CASSPSARAPQETQYF
TRBJ2-7 | - | 15 | TRBV5-4 | TRBD2 | TGTGCCAGCAGTTATAGCGGGGGGGCCGCCTACGAGCAGTACTTC | CASSYSGGAAYEQYF